This record covers a single T cell receptor beta chain. The protocol was immunoSEQ multiplex PCR, while the TCRdb copy is restricted to in-frame clones and leaves out a portion. The sample records around 200,000 clones, about 86% being singletons. This entry is derived from a study of blood T cell repertoires in COVID-19. The CDR3 extends over 13 amino acids. Trimming shortened V by 7 bases and J by 6 bases, and 14 bases separated the two germline ends. From germline, CDR1 is MGHDK and CDR2 SYGVNS. The source is a man between 60 and 75 years old who had recovered from COVID-19. The specimen was peripheral blood. The J gene is TRBJ2-3, the V gene TRBV25-1; maybe TRBD2 (7 bases). CDR3 nucleotides: TGTGCCAGCACCGCACGGGGGGCCGATACGCAGTATTTT. Translated: CASTARGADTQYF.